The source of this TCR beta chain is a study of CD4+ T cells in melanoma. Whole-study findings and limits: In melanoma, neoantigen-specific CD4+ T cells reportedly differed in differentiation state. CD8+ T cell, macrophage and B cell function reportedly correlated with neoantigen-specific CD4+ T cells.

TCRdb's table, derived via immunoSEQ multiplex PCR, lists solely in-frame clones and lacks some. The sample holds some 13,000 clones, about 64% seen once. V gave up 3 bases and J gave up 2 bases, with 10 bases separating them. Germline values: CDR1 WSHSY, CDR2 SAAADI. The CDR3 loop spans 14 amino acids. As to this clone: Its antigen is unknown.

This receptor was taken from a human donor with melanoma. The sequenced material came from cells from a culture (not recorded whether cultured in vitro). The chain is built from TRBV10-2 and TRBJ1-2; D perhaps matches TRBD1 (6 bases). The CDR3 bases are TGCGCCAGCAGTGATTACAGGGAGAACTATGGCTACACCTTC. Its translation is CASSDYRENYGYTF.